This T cell receptor beta chain was sequenced in a study of cytomegalovirus exposure and HLA in healthy donors. Study-wide context: Ancestry clustering placed 70% to 90% of more than 350 genotyped donors in the Caucasian-associated cluster. Study-wide findings and caveats: At a 0.05 false discovery rate, a later analysis found 15,000 to 20,000 TCR beta sequences to be associated with HLA alleles. Common viral pathogens seemed to be connected with several of the most significant clusters, according to a later analysis.

PCR employed 60 Vbeta and 13 Jbeta primers. Only in-frame clones appear in the TCRdb table, and some are missing; sequencing was by immunoSEQ multiplex PCR. The data contain around 130,000 clones, around 80% of them singletons. This CDR3 contains 14 residues. V lost 4 bases to trimming and J lost 4 bases; unmatched junction nucleotides: 2. CDR1 and CDR2 from the germline V gene are SGHDN and FVKESK. Of note for this clone: Its matching antigen is unknown.

The receptor's source is a woman between 45 and 65 years old in good health and CMV-seronegative. The gene calls are TRBV14 and TRBJ2-3; 10 bases align to TRBD2. Input material: PBMCs. The CDR3 DNA follows: TGTGCCAGCAGCCGCGGACTAGCGGCAGATACGCAGTATTTT. Its protein product is CASSRGLAADTQYF.